These 30 T cell receptor beta chains share one sample of origin, sequenced in a study of cytomegalovirus exposure and HLA in healthy donors. 13 Jbeta primers and 60 Vbeta primers were used for the PCR. Only in-frame clones appear in the TCRdb table, and some are missing; sequencing was by immunoSEQ multiplex PCR. The top ten clones hold around 5.4% of a sample with over 200,000 clones, 82% of them seen once. The sample comprised PBMCs. The receptors here all came from a woman aged 40 to 55 in good health and CMV-seropositive.

This clone was observed a few times. This sequence joins TRBV11-3 and TRBJ1-1; 8 nucleotides agree with TRBD1. The CDR3 loop spans 14 amino acids. J lost 5 bases, V lost 3 bases, and 5 bases had no gene match. Germline V CDR1 and CDR2: SGHNT, YENEEA. CDR3 region: CASSFRGRGTEAFF. CDR3 nucleotide sequence: TGTGCCAGCAGCTTCAGGGGGCGCGGTACTGAAGCTTTCTTT.

CDR3 residues: CASSLGMGGGASTEAFF. DNA of the CDR3: TGCGCCAGCAGCCTGGGGATGGGGGGGGGCGCGAGCACTGAAGCTTTCTTT. The genes are TRBV4-3 and TRBJ1-1, with D possibly TRBD1 on 6 matching bases. The CDR3 is made up of 17 amino acids. The V gene lost 4 bases and the J gene lost 4 bases, with 22 bases spanning the gap. Germline CDR1 is LGHNA and CDR2 is YSLEER.

The J gene is TRBJ1-6, the V gene TRBV12-5; 7 nucleotides align to TRBD1. The CDR3 has 15 residues. The J segment lost 14 bases and the V segment lost 0 bases, leaving 10 bases of the junction unmatched. CDR1 is LGHNT and CDR2 is FRNRAP in the germline V gene. The CDR3 reads CASGLVTGRMSTLHF. The DNA of the CDR3 is TGTGCTAGTGGTTTGGTGACAGGGAGGATGTCGACCCTCCACTTT.

V usage is TRBV6-5 and J usage is TRBJ1-1; D gene uncertain. The germline V and J ends were trimmed by 6 bases and 1 base, with 12 bases remaining between them. The CDR3 sequence is 14 residues long. Germline V gene sequence: CDR1 MNHEY, CDR2 SVGAGI. In DNA form, the CDR3 reads TGTGCCAGCAGCCCGACCCACAGGAACACTGAAGCTTTCTTT. Protein: CASSPTHRNTEAFF.

The DNA of the CDR3 is TGTGCCAGCAGCGCGGGACTAGCCAATGAGCAGTTCTTC. Amino acid sequence: CASSAGLANEQFF. The chain is built from TRBV9 and TRBJ2-1; 9 bases line up with TRBD2. Germline V gene data show CDR1 as SGDLS and CDR2 as YYNGEE. J gave up 6 bases and V 3 bases, and 1 base lay outside the gene matches. CDR3 size: 13 residues. The whole variable domain, remainder taken from reference TRBV9 and TRBJ2-1, is DSGVTQTPKHLITATGQRVTLRCSPRSGDLSVYWYQQSLDQGLQFLIQYYNGEERAKGNILERFSAQQFPDLHSELNLSSLELGDSALYFCASSAGLANEQFFGPGTRLTVL.

The chain employs TRBV7-8 and TRBJ2-5; tentative D call: TRBD2 (6 bases). The V end was cut by 4 bases, the J end by 1 base, with 10 bases between. CDR1 SGHVS and CDR2 FQNEAQ come from the germline V gene. The CDR3 totals 14 residues. CDR3 in amino acids: CASSSPGSQETQYF. In DNA, the CDR3 is TGTGCCAGCAGCTCCCCCGGGAGCCAAGAGACCCAGTACTTC.

This chain links TRBV4-2 with TRBJ2-7; 13 bases line up with TRBD2. Losses at the gene ends were 3 bases for V and 2 bases for J; bases not matched to a gene: 13. Germline CDR1 is LGHNA and CDR2 is YNFKEQ. CDR3 length: 19 amino acids. The DNA for the CDR3 is TGTGCCAGCAGCCAGGCTGAACTAGCGGGGGGGCAGGGGGCCTACGAGCAGTACTTC. This translates into CASSQAELAGGQGAYEQYF.

Comment on this clone: The junction does not match germline at one end; this may be a read error. This sequence joins TRBV7-9 and TRBJ2-4; 14 bases are a match to TRBD2. The germline CDR1 and CDR2 sequences are SEHNR and FQNEAQ (reference sequence). The CDR3 is 17 amino acids. In DNA, the CDR3 is TGTTCCAGCAGCTCCAGAGTGGCGACTAGCGGGGGGGACATTCAGTACTTC. It translates to CSSSSRVATSGGDIQYF.

This clone has a single count. The chain combines TRBV19 with TRBJ1-2, with 11 bases matching TRBD1. CDR1 is LNHDA, CDR2 SQIVND, per germline (reference sequence). The J segment lost 5 bases and the V segment lost 5 bases, leaving 4 bases of the junction unmatched. This CDR3 region has 14 residues. The CDR3 region is CASSRGQGVYGYTF. The CDR3 DNA reads as TGTGCCAGTAGTCGGGGACAGGGGGTTTATGGCTACACCTTC. Together with reference TRBV19 and TRBJ1-2, the CDR3 gives the full variable domain: DGGITQSPKYLFRKEGQNVTLSCEQNLNHDAMYWYRQDPGQGLRLIYYSQIVNDFQKGDIAEGYSVSREKKESFPLTVTSAQKNPTAFYLCASSRGQGVYGYTFGSGTRLTVV.

This chain links TRBV23-1 with TRBJ2-7; 10 bases fit TRBD2. TRBV23-1 is recorded as an ORF, its role being uncertain. J lost 4 bases, V lost 0 bases, and 18 bases had no gene match. This CDR3 comprises 20 residues. The DNA of the CDR3 is TGCGCCAGCAGTCAATCAAAGGGACTAGCGTCGGAGCGCGTAAGGTACGAGCAGTACTTC. Residues: CASSQSKGLASERVRYEQYF.

J is TRBJ1-2 and V is TRBV19; 10 nucleotides agree with TRBD1. CDR3 length equals 14 residues. Germline V gives CDR1 LNHDA, CDR2 SQIVND (reference sequence). Germline trimming cut 6 bases from V and 8 bases from J; bases unmatched to any gene: 9. The CDR3 region has the DNA TGTGCCAGTAGCCCTGGGACAGGGGAAAGAGGCTACACCTTC. Its protein product is CASSPGTGERGYTF.

The chain links TRBV5-4 to TRBJ2-4, with 9 bases that match TRBD1. The V segment lost 3 bases and the J segment 5 bases; nucleotides outside the gene matches: 3. Germline V gene sequence: CDR1 SGHNT, CDR2 YYREEE (reference sequence). The CDR3 runs to 14 residues. CDR3 sequence (DNA): TGTGCCAGCAGCTCATGGACAGGGGAAAACATTCAGTACTTC. It specifies CASSSWTGENIQYF.

V is TRBV6-6 and J is TRBJ2-3; 12 positions match TRBD2. The CDR3 runs to 16 residues. J was trimmed by 1 base and V by 6 bases; bases with no gene match: 5. The germline V gene has CDR1 MNHNY and CDR2 SVGAGI (reference sequence). The CDR3, as DNA: TGTGCCAGCAGGGGAGGACTAGCGGGGCGCACAGATACGCAGTATTTT. Translated: CASRGGLAGRTDTQYF.

The chain employs TRBV15 and TRBJ2-3; 8 bases align to TRBD2. Germline V gives CDR1 LNHNV, CDR2 YYDKDF (reference sequence). V shed 2 bases, J shed 4 bases, and the junction held 8 bases outside the gene matches. The CDR3 is 16 residues long. This CDR3 is CATSRSTSGSPDTQYF. The CDR3 DNA follows: TGTGCCACCAGCAGATCTACTAGCGGATCCCCAGATACGCAGTATTTT.

This clone was detected only once. The V gene is TRBV28, the J gene TRBJ2-1, with D possibly matching TRBD1 (6 bases). CDR3 length: 13 residues. Per germline, CDR1 MDHEN and CDR2 SYDVKM. V lost 2 bases to trimming and J lost 7 bases, with 9 bases between them. The CDR3 DNA sequence: TGTGCCAGCAGTTTAGGGACACCGAATGAGCAGTTCTTC. Its translation: CASSLGTPNEQFF.

The rearrangement joins TRBV6-6 to TRBJ1-5; a possible D gene is TRBD1 (6 bases). CDR1 and CDR2 (germline): MNHNY, SVGAGI (reference sequence). The CDR3 length is 15 residues. V lost 2 bases and J 5 bases, leaving 13 bases between the germline ends. The CDR3 sequence is CASSYAGGGDQPQHF. For the CDR3, the DNA is TGTGCCAGCAGTTACGCTGGGGGCGGAGATCAGCCCCAGCATTTT.

This chain joins TRBV5-6 and TRBJ1-5, with D unresolved. Germline lookup yields CDR1 SGHDT and CDR2 YYEEEE. Trimming stripped 4 bases from V and 0 bases from J, with 11 bases between. The length of the CDR3 is 15 residues. The CDR3 loop is CASSTKGGSNQPQHF. The DNA for the CDR3 is TGTGCCAGCAGCACTAAGGGAGGTAGCAATCAGCCCCAGCATTTT.

CDR3 region: CASRGTGENYGYTF. The CDR3 bases are TGTGCCAGCCGGGGGACAGGGGAAAACTATGGCTACACCTTC. The V and J genes are TRBV6-5 and TRBJ1-2, with TRBD1 matching 10 bases. This CDR3 is built from 14 residues. J lost 2 bases, V lost 8 bases, and 5 bases had no gene match. Germline values: CDR1 MNHEY, CDR2 SVGAGI.

The chain recombines TRBV10-2 with TRBJ2-1; D perhaps matches TRBD2 (6 bases). Trimming removed 6 bases at V and 0 bases at J, with 12 bases between. CDR1 and CDR2 from the germline V gene are WSHSY and SAAADI. The length of the CDR3 is 15 residues. Here the CDR3 reads CASRAPGVSYNEQFF. The CDR3 bases are TGCGCCAGCAGGGCCCCGGGGGTCTCCTACAATGAGCAGTTCTTC.

This chain links TRBV18 with TRBJ1-1; D call uncertain. The germline V and J ends were trimmed by 4 bases and 5 bases, with 11 bases remaining between them. The germline CDR1 and CDR2 sequences are KGHSH and LQKENI. This CDR3 contains 13 residues. DNA of the CDR3: TGTGCCAGCTCACAGAGACAACAAACTGAAGCTTTCTTT. Its protein is CASSQRQQTEAFF. Combining the CDR3 with reference TRBV18 and TRBJ1-1 gives the whole variable domain NAGVMQNPRHLVRRRGQEARLRCSPMKGHSHVYWYRQLPEEGLKFMVYLQKENIIDESGMPKERFSAEFPKEGPSILRIQQVVRGDSAAYFCASSQRQQTEAFFGQGTRLTVV.

The chain recombines TRBV4-1 with TRBJ2-7, with D maybe TRBD2 (6 bases). V lost 4 bases and J lost 7, with 17 bases in between. The CDR3 has 14 residues. Germline V gives CDR1 MGHRA, CDR2 YSYEKL. CDR3 in amino acids: CASSLSPGAREQYF. In DNA form, the CDR3 reads TGCGCCAGCAGCCTCTCGCCGGGAGCGCGGGAGCAGTACTTC.

The chain joins TRBV7-2 to TRBJ2-7; the match to TRBD2 covers 14 bases. CDR3 size: 15 residues. CDR1 is SGHTA and CDR2 is FQGNSA in the germline V gene. V was pared by 6 bases and J by 3 bases, with 4 bases of the junction left unmatched. For the CDR3, the DNA is TGTGCCAGCAGTTCGGGACTAGCGGGAGTCTACGAGCAGTACTTC. Its translation: CASSSGLAGVYEQYF.

This clone was counted between two and nine times. The chain combines TRBV7-2 with TRBJ2-3; 8 bases fit TRBD1. This CDR3 contains 14 residues. Per the germline V gene, CDR1 is SGHTA and CDR2 is FQGNSA. The V gene end was trimmed by 7 bases and the J gene end by 3 bases; junction bases not matched to a gene: 6. CDR3 amino acids: CASKRTGSTDTQYF. DNA for the CDR3: TGTGCCAGCAAGCGGACAGGGTCGACAGATACGCAGTATTTT.

The rearrangement uses TRBV13 and TRBJ2-5; 10 nucleotides agree with TRBD1. The DNA matches TRBJ2-7 better at its end, which makes the J call doubtful. Germline CDR1 and CDR2: PRHDT and FYEKMQ (reference sequence). This CDR3 has 15 residues. The CDR3 spells CASSSGQGYRYEQYF. The CDR3 region has the DNA TGTGCCAGCAGCTCGGGACAGGGGTATAGGTACGAGCAGTACTTC.

The V and J genes are TRBV7-3 and TRBJ2-7, with TRBD2 matching 7 bases. V was clipped by 3 bases and J by 2 bases; unmatched bases: 16. Germline loops: CDR1 SGHTA, CDR2 FQGTGA. There are 18 residues in the CDR3. CDR3: CASSLETSRSGIPYEQYF. CDR3 coding DNA: TGTGCCAGCAGCTTGGAGACTAGCCGGTCAGGAATACCCTACGAGCAGTACTTC.

J is TRBJ1-1 and V is TRBV7-2, with 9 bases aligning to TRBD1. This CDR3 region has 15 residues. J was trimmed by 6 bases and V by 3 bases; bases with no gene match: 8. Germline CDR1 is SGHTA and CDR2 is FQGNSA. CDR3 protein: CASSFPGTGPPEAFF. Here the CDR3 DNA reads TGTGCCAGCAGCTTCCCCGGGACAGGGCCTCCTGAAGCTTTCTTT.

The V and J genes are TRBV30 and TRBJ1-2; the match to TRBD1 covers 8 bases. The CDR3 contains 13 residues. The V gene's germline CDR1 is GTSNPN and CDR2 SVGIG (reference sequence). V lost 7 bases and J lost 4; bases outside the gene matches: 8. This CDR3 is CASPTGVSYGYTF. DNA for the CDR3: TGTGCCTCCCCGACAGGGGTCTCCTATGGCTACACCTTC.

J is TRBJ2-3 and V is TRBV5-1; 9 nucleotides line up with TRBD2. Germline lookup yields CDR1 SGHRS and CDR2 YFSETQ. V was pared by 3 bases and J by 4 bases, with 9 bases of the junction left unmatched. The length of the CDR3 is 16 residues. The CDR3 here is CASSSQTSGYSDTQYF. The CDR3 DNA is TGCGCCAGCAGCTCCCAAACTAGCGGGTATTCAGATACGCAGTATTTT.

This clone was found once. J is TRBJ2-2 and V is TRBV18; D is unresolved. The CDR3 sequence is 15 residues long. V lost 1 base, J lost 6 bases, and 12 bases lay in between. The V gene's germline CDR1 is KGHSH and CDR2 LQKENI. In nucleotides, the CDR3 is TGTGCCAGCTCACCACTTCAATGGGCACCCGGGGAGCTGTTTTTT. This encodes CASSPLQWAPGELFF. Based on the CDR3 plus reference TRBV18 and TRBJ2-2, the full variable domain is NAGVMQNPRHLVRRRGQEARLRCSPMKGHSHVYWYRQLPEEGLKFMVYLQKENIIDESGMPKERFSAEFPKEGPSILRIQQVVRGDSAAYFCASSPLQWAPGELFFGEGSRLTVL.

The rearrangement joins TRBV4-1 to TRBJ2-3, with 11 bases that match TRBD2. Germline V CDR1 and CDR2: MGHRA, YSYEKL. CDR3 length: 19 residues. Losses at the gene ends were 1 base for V and 0 bases for J; bases not matched to a gene: 9. The CDR3 DNA sequence: TGCGCCAGCAGCCAAGCTTGGCTAGCGGGAGGCGGTAGCACAGATACGCAGTATTTT. It translates to CASSQAWLAGGGSTDTQYF.